The 7 T cell receptor beta chains below all came from one sample that was sequenced in a study of beta chain features in type 1 diabetes. Sequencing targeted expressed TCRB transcripts, as all isolated RNA had been reverse transcribed. The method was immunoSEQ multiplex PCR; TCRdb's version includes in-frame clones alone and lacks a portion of them. The table has under 250,000 clones, 11% to 15% seen once. Sequencing was performed on naive CD4+ T cells from blood. Receptors originate from a woman aged 40 to 49 in good health.

In its sample, this clone was seen a few times. V gene TRBV19 combines with J gene TRBJ2-3; 9 nucleotides line up with TRBD2. Germline V CDR1 and CDR2: LNHDA, SQIVND (reference sequence). Trimming cost V 7 bases and J 0 bases; bases outside gene matches: 2. The CDR3 loop spans 14 amino acids. The CDR3 sequence is CASTSGGSTDTQYF. The DNA of the CDR3 is TGTGCCAGTACAAGCGGGGGGAGCACAGATACGCAGTATTTT.

The chain uses TRBV2 and TRBJ1-3; tentatively, D is TRBD1 (5 bases). The V end lost 3 bases, the J end lost 0 bases, and 9 bases lay between the germline ends. The CDR3 is 15 residues long. CDR1 SNHLY and CDR2 FYNNEI come from the germline V gene. The CDR3 spells CASSDQTVSGNTIYF. DNA of the CDR3: TGTGCCAGCAGTGACCAGACAGTCTCTGGAAACACCATATATTTT.

This clone has more than one count but fewer than ten. The rearrangement joins TRBV6-1 to TRBJ2-5; tentative D call: TRBD1 (6 bases). With 2 bases removed from V and 4 bases from J, the gap between germline ends came to 23 bases. From germline, CDR1 is MNHNS and CDR2 SASEGT. The CDR3 consists of 18 residues. Here the CDR3 reads CASSERFGAGAFVETQYF. Written as DNA, the CDR3 is TGTGCCAGCAGTGAAAGGTTTGGGGCAGGGGCTTTTGTAGAGACCCAGTACTTC.

The CDR3 sequence is CASSSTPGGLAGRSTDTQYF. The CDR3 bases are TGTGCCAGCAGCTCCACCCCCGGTGGACTAGCGGGGCGTAGCACAGATACGCAGTATTTT. The V call is TRBV9, the J call TRBJ2-3; TRBD2 agrees at 12 bases. Germline-derived CDR1 and CDR2 are SGDLS and YYNGEE. The V segment lost 4 bases and the J segment 0 bases; nucleotides outside the gene matches: 15. The CDR3 spans 20 residues.

The J gene is TRBJ2-5, the V gene TRBV20-1; TRBD2 aligns across 7 bases. Looked up from germline, CDR1 is DFQATT and CDR2 is SNEGSKA (reference sequence). V lost 6 bases and J lost 11; bases outside the gene matches: 9. CDR3 length equals 11 residues. The DNA of the CDR3 is TGCAGTGCCCTCCGGCGGGGGACTCAGTACTTC. Amino acids: CSALRRGTQYF.

This clone occurred a few times. J is TRBJ2-7 and V is TRBV4-1; weak D call: TRBD1 (5 bases). Germline V gives CDR1 MGHRA, CDR2 YSYEKL. Trimming left V 1 base short and J 0 bases short, with 13 bases between. This CDR3 has 16 residues. CDR3 region: CASSQATGRSSYEQYF. CDR3 DNA sequence: TGCGCCAGCAGCCAAGCCACAGGACGTTCCTCCTACGAGCAGTACTTC.

Only a few counts were recorded for this clone. The rearrangement links TRBV29-1 to TRBJ1-2; 9 nucleotides match TRBD1. The CDR3 totals 12 residues. V trimming: 8 bases; J trimming: 8 bases; junction bases outside the gene matches: 9. Germline CDR1 reads SQVTM; CDR2 reads ANQGSEA. Written as DNA, the CDR3 is TGCAGCTTCAAACAGGGGGCGCGGGGCTACACCTTC. Its protein product is CSFKQGARGYTF.